These 19 T cell receptor beta chains originate from one sample sequenced in a study of shared clonotypes between healthy human individuals. Only in-frame clones appear in the TCRdb table, and some are missing; sequencing was by immunoSEQ multiplex PCR. The table lists about 2.2 million clones, about 93% of them singletons. Naive-designated CD8 cells lacked CD45RO, were positively enriched for CCR7, and omitted terminally differentiated effector memory CD45RA+ cells. Sequencing was carried out using naive CD8+ T cells from PBMCs. The receptors were sampled from a man aged 18 to 30 in good health. Some clones in this sample may be carry-over from other donors' samples.

This chain connects TRBV7-8 to TRBJ2-7; 7 nucleotides agree with TRBD2. The CDR3 extends over 14 amino acids. Germline assignment: CDR1 SGHVS and CDR2 FQNEAQ. With 4 bases clipped from V and 4 bases from J, the junction kept 7 bases outside the gene matches. The CDR3 spells CASSYAGRVYEQYF. The CDR3 nucleotides are TGTGCCAGCAGCTACGCGGGGAGGGTTTACGAGCAGTACTTC.

The chain joins TRBV6-5 to TRBJ2-7; 9 bases map to TRBD2. Germline CDR1 MNHEY, CDR2 SVGAGI. The CDR3 covers 15 residues. V was clipped by 6 bases and J by 3 bases; unmatched bases: 9. The CDR3 sequence is CASRPLAGAHYEQYF. The CDR3 nucleotides read TGTGCCAGCAGGCCTTTAGCGGGAGCGCACTACGAGCAGTACTTC.

This clone was seen a handful of times. V is TRBV25-1 and J is TRBJ1-5, with D maybe TRBD1 (5 bases). Germline V gene lookup returns CDR1 MGHDK and CDR2 SYGVNS. The CDR3 is 15 amino acids. Trimming left V 8 bases short and J 1 base short, with 15 bases between. CDR3 in DNA: TGTGCCAGCGCTCCGGGACCCTGGAGCAATCAGCCCCAGCATTTT. Translation gives CASAPGPWSNQPQHF.

The chain links TRBV29-1 to TRBJ2-1, with D unresolved. The germline gives CDR1 SQVTM, CDR2 ANQGSEA. V shed 4 bases and J shed 8 bases, with 15 bases lying between them. The CDR3 is 13 residues long. In DNA, the CDR3 is TGCAGCGTTGGGCTAGTTGGCGATGATGAGCAGTTCTTC. Its protein is CSVGLVGDDEQFF.

The V gene is TRBV7-9, the J gene TRBJ2-7; the D gene is possibly TRBD2 (6 bases). The CDR3 spans 14 residues. In germline, CDR1 is SEHNR, CDR2 FQNEAQ (reference sequence). Trimming took off 1 base at V and 3 bases at J, with 10 bases between the two ends. The CDR3 is CASSLGVGGYEQYF. The CDR3 nucleotides are TGTGCCAGCAGCTTAGGAGTCGGGGGCTACGAGCAGTACTTC.

Comments on this clone: At one end the junction does not follow the germline gene, possibly because of a read error. V and J are TRBV2 and TRBJ1-2; D not resolved. Germline CDR1 reads SNHLY; CDR2 reads FYNNEI. The CDR3 runs to 11 residues. The CDR3 here is CASREGGGYTF. The DNA for the CDR3 is TGTGCCAGCAGGGAAGGCGGAGGCTACACCTTC.

V usage is TRBV7-8 and J usage is TRBJ1-5, with a tentative D call TRBD1 (6 bases). V was clipped by 1 base and J by 3 bases, with 10 bases between them. The CDR3 consists of 15 residues. Germline V gene lookup returns CDR1 SGHVS and CDR2 FQNEAQ. The CDR3 bases are TGTGCCAGCAGCTTAGAATCAGGGGTCAATCAGCCCCAGCATTTT. Translating gives CASSLESGVNQPQHF.

This chain connects TRBV27 to TRBJ2-7, with D possibly TRBD1 on 5 matching bases. The CDR3 consists of 15 residues. V lost 7 bases to trimming and J lost 3 bases, with 19 bases between them. Germline V gene sequence: CDR1 MNHEY, CDR2 SMNVEV (reference sequence). In nucleotides, the CDR3 is TGTGCCAGCATCGGTCCTGGGCAGGGATACTACGAGCAGTACTTC. It translates to CASIGPGQGYYEQYF.

This clone was seen once. The chain employs TRBV6-5 and TRBJ2-5; no clear D gene. The CDR3 has 15 amino acids. V was clipped by 4 bases and J by 5 bases, with 17 bases between them. Germline V gene sequence: CDR1 MNHEY, CDR2 SVGAGI. The CDR3 loop is CASSLVSGSVETQYF. The DNA for the CDR3 is TGTGCCAGCAGTTTGGTCTCAGGATCGGTGGAGACCCAGTACTTC.

The rearrangement joins TRBV30 to TRBJ2-1; 15 nucleotides align to TRBD2. The J segment lost 7 bases and the V segment lost 4 bases, leaving 5 bases of the junction unmatched. The CDR3 totals 15 residues. Germline CDR1 and CDR2: GTSNPN and SVGIG (reference sequence). CDR3 amino acids: CAWTSGTSGRNEQFF. The CDR3 DNA is TGTGCCTGGACCTCAGGGACTAGCGGGAGGAATGAGCAGTTCTTC.

V is TRBV7-7 and J is TRBJ2-1; 7 nucleotides match TRBD2. V dropped 1 base and J dropped 5; count of bases not matched to a gene: 5. The CDR3 spans 15 residues. CDR1 and CDR2 (germline): SSHAT, FNYEAQ (reference sequence). CDR3 sequence reads: CASSLGPSGHNEQFF. In DNA form, the CDR3 reads TGTGCCAGCAGCTTAGGTCCTAGCGGACACAATGAGCAGTTCTTC.

The chain recombines TRBV27 with TRBJ1-5; 7 nucleotides match TRBD1. V shed 2 bases and J 4 bases; nucleotides not matched to a gene: 5. Germline V gene data show CDR1 as MNHEY and CDR2 as SMNVEV (reference sequence). The CDR3 covers 15 residues. CDR3 DNA sequence: TGTGCCAGCAGTTTACGGGGACAGTATAATCAGCCCCAGCATTTT. This gives the protein CASSLRGQYNQPQHF.

V is TRBV4-1 and J is TRBJ2-1, with TRBD1 as a possible D gene (6 bases). Germline values: CDR1 MGHRA, CDR2 YSYEKL. V lost 1 base and J lost 3, with 16 bases in between. This CDR3 has 17 residues. DNA for the CDR3: TGCGCCAGCAGCCAAGGAACAGGGACCCACTTCTACAATGAGCAGTTCTTC. Its translation is CASSQGTGTHFYNEQFF.

The chain joins TRBV27 to TRBJ2-2; 9 bases agree with TRBD2. Unmatched junction bases numbered 23, after V lost 2 bases and J lost 13 bases. Per the germline V gene, CDR1 is MNHEY and CDR2 is SMNVEV (reference sequence). This CDR3 comprises 19 residues. The CDR3 bases are TGTGCCAGCAGTTTAGGAAGCGGTGCGGGAGGGCCCTTGCCAGGCGTGCTGTTTTTT. It translates to CASSLGSGAGGPLPGVLFF.

As concerns this clone: Its ends do not fully match the called genes, so a read error is possible. The chain has TRBV9 and TRBJ1-1, with D perhaps matching TRBD1 (5 bases). This CDR3 is 15 amino acids long. Germline V lookup: CDR1 SGDLS, CDR2 YYNGEE. The CDR3 bases are TGTGCCAGCAGCGTAGTTGGGACTGCGAACGCTGAAGCTTTCTTT. Translated, it gives CASSVVGTANAEAFF.

The chain employs TRBV20-1 and TRBJ2-7, with D perhaps TRBD1 (5 bases). V lost 7 bases to trimming and J lost 7 bases, with 14 bases between them. CDR1 DFQATT and CDR2 SNEGSKA come from the germline V gene (reference sequence). The CDR3 runs to 11 residues. The CDR3 DNA reads TGCAGTGGGCAGGGCTTGGGAGAGCAGTACTTC. This codes for CSGQGLGEQYF.

A single count supports this clone. The DNA for the CDR3 is TGTGCCTGGAGTGTGGCAAAAGGGGCCAAAAACATTCAGTACTTC. It is translated as CAWSVAKGAKNIQYF. The V call is TRBV30, the J call TRBJ2-4, with no clear D. Germline values: CDR1 GTSNPN, CDR2 SVGIG (reference sequence). This CDR3 has 15 amino acids. The V end was cut by 0 bases, the J end by 1 base, with 10 bases between.

The chain has TRBV2 and TRBJ2-1, with D uncertain. V lost 6 bases and J lost 9, with 30 bases in between. CDR1 is SNHLY, CDR2 FYNNEI, per germline. The CDR3 has 18 residues. CDR3 loop: CASRLPFRADGSVGEQFF. Here the CDR3 DNA reads TGTGCCAGCAGGCTACCTTTCCGGGCCGACGGGTCCGTGGGTGAGCAGTTCTTC.

The count of this clone is one. This chain's CDR3 is CAIRLAGGIQYF. In DNA, the CDR3 is TGTGCCATCCGGCTAGCGGGAGGGATACAGTACTTC. The chain has TRBV10-3 and TRBJ2-7; 12 nucleotides agree with TRBD2. CDR1 is ENHRY and CDR2 is SYGVKD in the germline V gene. The CDR3 is 12 amino acids. Germline trimming cut 8 bases from V and 10 bases from J; bases unmatched to any gene: 6.